The TCR beta chain described here comes from a study of identical twins. This clonotype appeared a few times. MiXCR, run by TCRdb on the 5' RACE reads, gives a single entry per CDR3 protein. The repertoire holds around 490,000 distinct CDR3 sequences, with approximately 20% as singletons. Separately, the same data were catalogued under a study of yellow fever vaccine responses in identical twins.

Sequenced input: CD4+ T cells sorted from blood. This TCR came from a woman aged 18-30 years in good health.

In DNA form, the CDR3 reads TGCAGCGTTGAGCTCTCTAGCTACGAGCAGTACTTC. Translating gives CSVELSSYEQYF. This chain connects TRBV29-1 to TRBJ2-7, with unresolved D. This CDR3 is 12 amino acids long. The ends were cut back, 3 bases at V and 3 bases at J, with 9 bases in the middle. Germline CDR1 reads SQVTM; CDR2 reads ANQGSEA.